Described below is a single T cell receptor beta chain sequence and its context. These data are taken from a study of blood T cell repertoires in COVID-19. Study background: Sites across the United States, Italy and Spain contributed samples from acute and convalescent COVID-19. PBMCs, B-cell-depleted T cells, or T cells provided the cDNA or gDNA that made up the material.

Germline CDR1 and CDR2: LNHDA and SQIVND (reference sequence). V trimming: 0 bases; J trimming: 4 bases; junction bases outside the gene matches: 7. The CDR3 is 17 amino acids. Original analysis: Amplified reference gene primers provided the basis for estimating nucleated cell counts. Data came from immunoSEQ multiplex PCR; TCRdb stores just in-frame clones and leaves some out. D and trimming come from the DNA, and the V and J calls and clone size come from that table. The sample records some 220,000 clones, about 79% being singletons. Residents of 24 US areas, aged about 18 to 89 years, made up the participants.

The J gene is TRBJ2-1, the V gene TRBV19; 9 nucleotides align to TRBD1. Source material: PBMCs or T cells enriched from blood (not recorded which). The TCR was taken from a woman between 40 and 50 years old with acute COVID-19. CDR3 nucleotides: TGTGCCAGTAGTATAGATATTTGGGACAGGGCTTACAATGAGCAGTTCTTC. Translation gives CASSIDIWDRAYNEQFF.